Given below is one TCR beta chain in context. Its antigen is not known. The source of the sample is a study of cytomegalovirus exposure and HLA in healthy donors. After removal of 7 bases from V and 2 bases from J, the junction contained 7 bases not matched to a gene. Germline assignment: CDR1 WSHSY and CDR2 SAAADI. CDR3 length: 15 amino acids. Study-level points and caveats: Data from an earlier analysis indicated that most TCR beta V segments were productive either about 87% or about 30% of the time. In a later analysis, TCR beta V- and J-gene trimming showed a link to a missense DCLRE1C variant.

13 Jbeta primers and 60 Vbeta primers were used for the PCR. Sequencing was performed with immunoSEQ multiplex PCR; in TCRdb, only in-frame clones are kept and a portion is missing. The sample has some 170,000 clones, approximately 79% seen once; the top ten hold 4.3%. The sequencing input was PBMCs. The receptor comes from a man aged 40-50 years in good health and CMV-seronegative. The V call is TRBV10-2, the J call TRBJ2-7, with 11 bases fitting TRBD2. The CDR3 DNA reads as TGCGCCAGCACAACAACTAGCGGGGGTCCCTACGAGCAGTACTTC. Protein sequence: CASTTTSGGPYEQYF.